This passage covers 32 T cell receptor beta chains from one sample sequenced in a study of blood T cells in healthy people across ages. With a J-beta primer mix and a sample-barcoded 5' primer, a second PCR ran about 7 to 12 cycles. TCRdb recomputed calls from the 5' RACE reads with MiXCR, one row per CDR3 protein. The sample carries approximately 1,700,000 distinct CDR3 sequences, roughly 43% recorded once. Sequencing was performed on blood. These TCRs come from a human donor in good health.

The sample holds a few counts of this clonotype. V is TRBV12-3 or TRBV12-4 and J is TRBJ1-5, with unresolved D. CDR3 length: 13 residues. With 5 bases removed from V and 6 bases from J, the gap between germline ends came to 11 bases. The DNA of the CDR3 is TGTGCCAGCAGTCTCACCTGGGGTCAGCCCCAGCATTTT. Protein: CASSLTWGQPQHF.

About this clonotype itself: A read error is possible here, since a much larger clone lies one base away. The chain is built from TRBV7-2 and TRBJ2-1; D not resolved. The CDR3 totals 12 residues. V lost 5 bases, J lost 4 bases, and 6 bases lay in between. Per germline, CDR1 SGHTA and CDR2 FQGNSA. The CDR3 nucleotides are TGTGCCAGCAGCCGCTATTACAATGAGCAGTTCTTC. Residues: CASSRYYNEQFF.

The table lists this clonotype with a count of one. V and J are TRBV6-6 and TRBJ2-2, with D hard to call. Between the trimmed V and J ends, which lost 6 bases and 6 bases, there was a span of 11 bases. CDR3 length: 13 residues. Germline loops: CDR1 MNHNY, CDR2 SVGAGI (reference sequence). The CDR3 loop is CASRSLQAGELFF. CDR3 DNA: TGTGCCAGCAGGTCCCTGCAGGCCGGGGAGCTGTTTTTT.

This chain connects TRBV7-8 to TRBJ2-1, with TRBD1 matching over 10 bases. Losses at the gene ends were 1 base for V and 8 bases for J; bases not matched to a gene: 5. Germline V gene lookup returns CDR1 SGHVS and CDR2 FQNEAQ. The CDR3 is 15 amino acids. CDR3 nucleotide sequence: TGTGCCAGCAGCTTAGGTTGGGACAGGGGCCATGAGCAGTTCTTC. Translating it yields CASSLGWDRGHEQFF.

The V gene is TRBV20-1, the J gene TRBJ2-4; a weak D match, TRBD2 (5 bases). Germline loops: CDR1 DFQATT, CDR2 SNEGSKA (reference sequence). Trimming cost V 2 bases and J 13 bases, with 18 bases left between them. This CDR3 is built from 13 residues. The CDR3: CSARSPEFREQYF. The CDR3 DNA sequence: TGCAGTGCTAGAAGCCCCGAATTTAGGGAGCAGTACTTC.

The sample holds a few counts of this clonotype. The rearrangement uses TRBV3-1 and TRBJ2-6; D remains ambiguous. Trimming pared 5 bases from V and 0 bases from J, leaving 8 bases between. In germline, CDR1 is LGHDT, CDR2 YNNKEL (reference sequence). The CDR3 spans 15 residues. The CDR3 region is CASSGITSGANVLTF. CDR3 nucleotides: TGTGCCAGCAGCGGAATAACCTCTGGGGCCAACGTCCTGACTTTC.

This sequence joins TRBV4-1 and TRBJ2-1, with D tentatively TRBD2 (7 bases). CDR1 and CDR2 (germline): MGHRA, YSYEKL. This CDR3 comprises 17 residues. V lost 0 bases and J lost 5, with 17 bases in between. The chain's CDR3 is CASSQERGGVPDNEQFF. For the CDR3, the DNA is TGCGCCAGCAGCCAAGAGCGCGGGGGCGTCCCGGACAATGAGCAGTTCTTC.

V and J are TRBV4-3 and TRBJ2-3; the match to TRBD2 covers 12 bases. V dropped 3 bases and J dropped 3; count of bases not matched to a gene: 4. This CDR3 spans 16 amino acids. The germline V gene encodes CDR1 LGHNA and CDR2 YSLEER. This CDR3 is CASSHPTSGGTDTQYF. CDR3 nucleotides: TGCGCCAGCAGCCACCCGACTAGCGGGGGAACAGATACGCAGTATTTT.

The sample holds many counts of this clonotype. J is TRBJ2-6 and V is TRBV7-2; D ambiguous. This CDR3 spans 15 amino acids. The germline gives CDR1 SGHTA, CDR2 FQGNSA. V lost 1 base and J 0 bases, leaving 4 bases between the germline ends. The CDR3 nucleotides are TGTGCCAGCAGCTTAGAACGCTCTGGGGCCAACGTCCTGACTTTC. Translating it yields CASSLERSGANVLTF.

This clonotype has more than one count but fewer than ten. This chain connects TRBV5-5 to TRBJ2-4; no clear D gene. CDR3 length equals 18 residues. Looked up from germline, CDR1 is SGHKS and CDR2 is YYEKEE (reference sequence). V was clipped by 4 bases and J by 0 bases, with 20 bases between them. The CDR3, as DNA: TGTGCCAGCAGCCCATCGGGCCCATACCAACTAGCCAAAAACATTCAGTACTTC. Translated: CASSPSGPYQLAKNIQYF.

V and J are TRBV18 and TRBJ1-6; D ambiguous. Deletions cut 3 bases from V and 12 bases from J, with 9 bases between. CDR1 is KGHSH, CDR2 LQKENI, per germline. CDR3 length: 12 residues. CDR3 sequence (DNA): TGTGCCAGCTCACCTCGCGGTGAACCCCTCCACTTT. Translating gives CASSPRGEPLHF.

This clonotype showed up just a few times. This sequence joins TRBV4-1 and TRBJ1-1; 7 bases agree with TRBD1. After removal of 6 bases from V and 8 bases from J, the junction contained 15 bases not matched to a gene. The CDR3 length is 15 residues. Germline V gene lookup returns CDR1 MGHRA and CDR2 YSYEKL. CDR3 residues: CASSPISLGDREAFF. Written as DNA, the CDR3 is TGCGCCAGCAGTCCAATTTCCCTCGGGGACAGAGAAGCTTTCTTT.

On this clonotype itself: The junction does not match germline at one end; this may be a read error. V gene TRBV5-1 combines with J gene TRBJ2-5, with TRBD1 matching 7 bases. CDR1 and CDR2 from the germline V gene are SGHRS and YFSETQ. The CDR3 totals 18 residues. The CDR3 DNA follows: TGCACCAGCAGCCCATTCGGCCGACAGGGTAGGAGTGGGGAGACCCAGTACTTC. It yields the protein CTSSPFGRQGRSGETQYF.

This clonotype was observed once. CDR3 DNA: TGTGCCAGCAGTCCGTTAACCGGGGGTGAAGCTTTCTTT. Its protein is CASSPLTGGEAFF. The rearrangement uses TRBV27 and TRBJ1-1, with D maybe TRBD1 (5 bases). This CDR3 region has 13 residues. CDR1 and CDR2 from the germline V gene are MNHEY and SMNVEV (reference sequence). Trimming took 5 bases from V and 7 from J, leaving 14 bases between them.

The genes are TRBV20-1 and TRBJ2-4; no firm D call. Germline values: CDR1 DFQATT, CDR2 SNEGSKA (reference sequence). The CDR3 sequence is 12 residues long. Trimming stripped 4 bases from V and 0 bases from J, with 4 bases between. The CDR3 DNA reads TGCAGTGCTACAGAAGCCAAAAACATTCAGTACTTC. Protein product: CSATEAKNIQYF.

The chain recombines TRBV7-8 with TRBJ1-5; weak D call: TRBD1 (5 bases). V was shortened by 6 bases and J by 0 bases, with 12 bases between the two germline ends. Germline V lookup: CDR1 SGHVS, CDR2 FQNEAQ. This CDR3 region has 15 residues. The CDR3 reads CASSPDSHSNQPQHF. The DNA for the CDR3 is TGTGCCAGCAGTCCAGACAGCCATAGCAATCAGCCCCAGCATTTT.

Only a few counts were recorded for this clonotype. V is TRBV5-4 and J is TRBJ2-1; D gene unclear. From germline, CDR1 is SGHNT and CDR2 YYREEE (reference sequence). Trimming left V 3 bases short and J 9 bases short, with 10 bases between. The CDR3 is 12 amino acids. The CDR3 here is CASSWLGAEQFF. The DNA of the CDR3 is TGTGCCAGCAGCTGGTTGGGCGCTGAGCAGTTCTTC.

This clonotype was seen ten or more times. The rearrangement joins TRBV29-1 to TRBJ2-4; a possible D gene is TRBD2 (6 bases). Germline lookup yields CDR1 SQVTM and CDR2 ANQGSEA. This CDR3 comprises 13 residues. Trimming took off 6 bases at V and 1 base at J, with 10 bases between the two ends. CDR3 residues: CSVGGGAKNIQYF. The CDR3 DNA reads TGCAGCGTCGGCGGAGGGGCCAAAAACATTCAGTACTTC.

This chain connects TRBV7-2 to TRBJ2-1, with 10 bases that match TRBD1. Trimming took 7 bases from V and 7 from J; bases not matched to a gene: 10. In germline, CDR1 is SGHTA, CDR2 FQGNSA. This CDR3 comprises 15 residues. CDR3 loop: CASTLRQGAHNEQFF. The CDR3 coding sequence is TGTGCCAGCACCCTAAGACAGGGGGCGCATAATGAGCAGTTCTTC.

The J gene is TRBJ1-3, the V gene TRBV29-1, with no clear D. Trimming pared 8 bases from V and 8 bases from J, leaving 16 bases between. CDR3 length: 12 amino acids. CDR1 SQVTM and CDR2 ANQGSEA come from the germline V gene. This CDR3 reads CSIKDSGDTIYF. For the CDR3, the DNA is TGCAGCATCAAGGACTCGGGTGACACCATATATTTT.

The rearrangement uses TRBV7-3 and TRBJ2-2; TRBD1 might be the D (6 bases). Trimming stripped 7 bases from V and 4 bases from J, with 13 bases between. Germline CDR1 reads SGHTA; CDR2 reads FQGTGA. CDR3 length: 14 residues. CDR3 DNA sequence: TGTGCCAGCACCTCCAGAGGGGGCACCGGGGAGCTGTTTTTT. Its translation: CASTSRGGTGELFF. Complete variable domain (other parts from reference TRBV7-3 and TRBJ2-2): GAGVSQTPSNKVTEKGKYVELRCDPISGHTALYWYRQSLGQGPEFLIYFQGTGAADDSGLPNDRFFAVRPEGSVSTLKIQRTERGDSAVYLCASTSRGGTGELFFGEGSRLTVL.

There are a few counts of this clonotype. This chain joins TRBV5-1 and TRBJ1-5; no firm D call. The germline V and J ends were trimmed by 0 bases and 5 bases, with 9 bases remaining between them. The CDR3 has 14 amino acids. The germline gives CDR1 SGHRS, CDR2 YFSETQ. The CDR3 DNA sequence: TGCGCCAGCAGCTTGGTAGGGAAGGATCAGCCCCAGCATTTT. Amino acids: CASSLVGKDQPQHF.

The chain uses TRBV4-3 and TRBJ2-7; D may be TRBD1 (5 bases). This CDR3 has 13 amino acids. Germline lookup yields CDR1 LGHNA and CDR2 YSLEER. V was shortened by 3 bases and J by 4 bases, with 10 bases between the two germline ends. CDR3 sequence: CASSQITGYEQYF. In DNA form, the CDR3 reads TGCGCCAGCAGCCAGATCACAGGTTACGAGCAGTACTTC.

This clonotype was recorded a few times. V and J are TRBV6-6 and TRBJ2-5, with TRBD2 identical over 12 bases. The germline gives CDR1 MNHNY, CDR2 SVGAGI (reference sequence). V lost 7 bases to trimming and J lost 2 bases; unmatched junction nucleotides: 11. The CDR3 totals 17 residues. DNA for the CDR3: TGTGCCAGCACCGTAGGACTAGCGGGGAGTTTACAAGAGACCCAGTACTTC. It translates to CASTVGLAGSLQETQYF.

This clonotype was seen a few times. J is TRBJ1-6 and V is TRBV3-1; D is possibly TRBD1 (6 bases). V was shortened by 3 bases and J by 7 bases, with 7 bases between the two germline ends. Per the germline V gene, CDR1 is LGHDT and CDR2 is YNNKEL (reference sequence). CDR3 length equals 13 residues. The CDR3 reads CASSHGQNSPLHF. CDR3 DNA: TGTGCCAGCAGCCACGGACAGAATTCACCCCTCCACTTT. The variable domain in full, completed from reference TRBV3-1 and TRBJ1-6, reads DTAVSQTPKYLVTQMGNDKSIKCEQNLGHDTMYWYKQDSKKFLKIMFSYNNKELIINETVPNRFSPKSPDKAHLNLHINSLELGDSAVYFCASSHGQNSPLHFGNGTRLTVT.

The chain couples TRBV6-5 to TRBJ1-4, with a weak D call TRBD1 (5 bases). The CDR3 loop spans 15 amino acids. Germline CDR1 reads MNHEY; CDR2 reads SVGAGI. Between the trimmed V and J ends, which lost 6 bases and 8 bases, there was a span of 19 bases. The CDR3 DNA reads TGTGCCAGCAGAGACTCCGGGACCGGACTAGAAAAACTGTTTTTT. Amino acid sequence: CASRDSGTGLEKLFF.

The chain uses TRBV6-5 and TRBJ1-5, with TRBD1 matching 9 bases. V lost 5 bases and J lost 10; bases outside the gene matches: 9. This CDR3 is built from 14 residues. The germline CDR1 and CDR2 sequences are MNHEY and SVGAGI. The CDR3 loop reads CASSTRTGVLPQHF. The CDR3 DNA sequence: TGTGCCAGCAGTACTCGGACAGGGGTTTTACCCCAGCATTTT.

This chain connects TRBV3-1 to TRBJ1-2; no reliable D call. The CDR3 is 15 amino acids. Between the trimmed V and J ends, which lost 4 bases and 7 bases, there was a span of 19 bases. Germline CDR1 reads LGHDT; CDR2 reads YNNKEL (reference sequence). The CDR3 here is CASSLILFGDGGYTF. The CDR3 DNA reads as TGTGCCAGCAGCCTCATCTTATTTGGAGATGGTGGCTACACCTTC.

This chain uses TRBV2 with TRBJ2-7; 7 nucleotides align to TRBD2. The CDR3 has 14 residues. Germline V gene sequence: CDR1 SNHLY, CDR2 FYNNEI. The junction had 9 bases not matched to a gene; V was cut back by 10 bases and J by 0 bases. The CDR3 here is CATQVGGTSYEQYF. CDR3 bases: TGTGCCACCCAAGTCGGGGGGACCTCCTACGAGCAGTACTTC. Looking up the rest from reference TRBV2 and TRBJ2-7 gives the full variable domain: EPEVTQTPSHQVTQMGQEVILRCVPISNHLYFYWYRQILGQKVEFLVSFYNNEISEKSEIFDDQFSVERPDGSNFTLKIRSTKLEDSAMYFCATQVGGTSYEQYFGPGTRLTVT.

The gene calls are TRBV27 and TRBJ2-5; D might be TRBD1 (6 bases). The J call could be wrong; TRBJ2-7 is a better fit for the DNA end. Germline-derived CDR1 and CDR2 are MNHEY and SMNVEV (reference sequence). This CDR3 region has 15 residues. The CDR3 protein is CASSSGAGETYEQYF. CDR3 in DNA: TGTGCCAGCAGTAGTGGGGCAGGGGAGACCTACGAGCAGTACTTC.

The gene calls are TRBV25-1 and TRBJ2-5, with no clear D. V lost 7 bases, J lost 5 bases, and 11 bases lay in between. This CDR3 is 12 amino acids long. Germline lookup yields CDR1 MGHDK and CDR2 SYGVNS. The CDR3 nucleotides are TGTGCCAGCAATGCAAATTCGGAGACCCAGTACTTC. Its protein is CASNANSETQYF.

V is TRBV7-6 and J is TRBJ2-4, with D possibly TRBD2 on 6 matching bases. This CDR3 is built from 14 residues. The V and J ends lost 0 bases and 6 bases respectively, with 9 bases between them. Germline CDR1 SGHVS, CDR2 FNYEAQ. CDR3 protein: CASSLALGGNIQYF. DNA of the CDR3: TGTGCCAGCAGCTTAGCGTTGGGGGGAAACATTCAGTACTTC. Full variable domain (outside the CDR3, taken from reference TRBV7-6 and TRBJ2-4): GAGVSQSPRYKVTKRGQDVALRCDPISGHVSLYWYRQALGQGPEFLTYFNYEAQQDKSGLPNDRFSAERPEGSISTLTIQRTEQRDSAMYRCASSLALGGNIQYFGAGTRLSVL.